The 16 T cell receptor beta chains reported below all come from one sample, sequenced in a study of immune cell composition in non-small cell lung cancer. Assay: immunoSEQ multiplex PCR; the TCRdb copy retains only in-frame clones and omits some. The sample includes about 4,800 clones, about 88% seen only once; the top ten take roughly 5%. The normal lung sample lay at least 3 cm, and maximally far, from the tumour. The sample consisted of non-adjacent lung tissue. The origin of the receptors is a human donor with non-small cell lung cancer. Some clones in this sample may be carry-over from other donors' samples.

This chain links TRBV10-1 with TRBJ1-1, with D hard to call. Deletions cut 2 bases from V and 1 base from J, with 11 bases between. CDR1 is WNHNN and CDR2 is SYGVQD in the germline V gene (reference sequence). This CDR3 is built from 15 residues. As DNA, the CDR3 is TGCGCCAGCAGTGAGGGATTGGGCCGGAACACTGAAGCTTTCTTT. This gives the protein CASSEGLGRNTEAFF.

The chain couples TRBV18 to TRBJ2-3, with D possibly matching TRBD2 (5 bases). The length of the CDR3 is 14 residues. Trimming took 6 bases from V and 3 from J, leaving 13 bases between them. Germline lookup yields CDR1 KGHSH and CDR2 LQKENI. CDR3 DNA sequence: TGTGCCAGCTCCCGAAGTCCGGGAACAGATACGCAGTATTTT. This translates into CASSRSPGTDTQYF.

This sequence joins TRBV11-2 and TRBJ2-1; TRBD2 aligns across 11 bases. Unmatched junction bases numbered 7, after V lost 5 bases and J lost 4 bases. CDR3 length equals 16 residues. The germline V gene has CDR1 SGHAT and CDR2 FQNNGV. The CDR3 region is CASSARLAGIYNEQFF. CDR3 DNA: TGTGCCAGCAGCGCCCGACTAGCGGGGATATACAATGAGCAGTTCTTC. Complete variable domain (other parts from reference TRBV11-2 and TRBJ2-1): EAGVAQSPRYKIIEKRQSVAFWCNPISGHATLYWYQQILGQGPKLLIQFQNNGVVDDSQLPKDRFSAERLKGVDSTLKIQPAKLEDSAVYLCASSARLAGIYNEQFFGPGTRLTVL.

The CDR3 sequence is CASSTYRGSSYNEQFF. The CDR3 DNA sequence: TGTGCCAGCAGCACCTACAGGGGGAGCTCCTACAATGAGCAGTTCTTC. This chain joins TRBV7-2 and TRBJ2-1; 8 bases match TRBD1. CDR1 is SGHTA, CDR2 FQGNSA, per germline. The CDR3 has 16 residues. Germline trimming cut 5 bases from V and 0 bases from J; bases unmatched to any gene: 6. The whole variable domain, remainder taken from reference TRBV7-2 and TRBJ2-1, is GAGVSQSPSNKVTEKGKDVELRCDPISGHTALYWYRQSLGQGLEFLIYFQGNSAPDKSGLPSDRFSAERTGGSVSTLTIQRTQQEDSAVYLCASSTYRGSSYNEQFFGPGTRLTVL.

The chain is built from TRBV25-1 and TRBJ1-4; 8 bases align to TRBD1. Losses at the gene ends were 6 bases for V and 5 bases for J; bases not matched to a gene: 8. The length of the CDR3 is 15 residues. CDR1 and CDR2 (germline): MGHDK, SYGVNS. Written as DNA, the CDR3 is TGTGCCAGCAGGCCTACAGGGGGAAACAATGAAAAACTGTTTTTT. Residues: CASRPTGGNNEKLFF. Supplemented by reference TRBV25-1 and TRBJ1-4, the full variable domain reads EADIYQTPRYLVIGTGKKITLECSQTMGHDKMYWYQQDPGMELHLIHYSYGVNSTEKGDLSSESTVSRIRTEHFPLTLESARPSHTSQYLCASRPTGGNNEKLFFGSGTQLSVL.

The CDR3 bases are TGCGCCAGCAGCTCCGGAGGAGGTACTGAAGCTTTCTTT. Amino acid sequence: CASSSGGGTEAFF. The chain has TRBV5-1 and TRBJ1-1; no reliable D call. The CDR3 totals 13 residues. In germline, CDR1 is SGHRS, CDR2 YFSETQ. V was trimmed by 3 bases and J by 5 bases, leaving 11 bases between them.

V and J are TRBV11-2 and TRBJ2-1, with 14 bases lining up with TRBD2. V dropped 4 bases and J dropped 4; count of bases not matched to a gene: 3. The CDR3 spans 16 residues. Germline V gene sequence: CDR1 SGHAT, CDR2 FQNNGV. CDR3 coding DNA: TGTGCCAGCAGCTCCGGACTAGCGGGGGGATACAATGAGCAGTTCTTC. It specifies CASSSGLAGGYNEQFF. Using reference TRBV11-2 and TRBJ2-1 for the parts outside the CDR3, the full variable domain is EAGVAQSPRYKIIEKRQSVAFWCNPISGHATLYWYQQILGQGPKLLIQFQNNGVVDDSQLPKDRFSAERLKGVDSTLKIQPAKLEDSAVYLCASSSGLAGGYNEQFFGPGTRLTVL.

CDR3 coding DNA: TGTGCCAGCAGTGCTTGGGACTCAGAACGGGAAAAACTGTTTTTT. Its protein product is CASSAWDSEREKLFF. The chain employs TRBV6-1 and TRBJ1-4, with a tentative D call TRBD1 (5 bases). The CDR3 spans 15 residues. V was cut by 4 bases and J by 8 bases, with 17 bases left in between. In germline, CDR1 is MNHNS, CDR2 SASEGT.

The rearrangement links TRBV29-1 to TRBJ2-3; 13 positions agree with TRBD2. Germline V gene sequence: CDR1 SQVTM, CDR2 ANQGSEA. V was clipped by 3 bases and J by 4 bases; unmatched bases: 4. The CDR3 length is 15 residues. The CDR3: CSVEGGLAGADTQYF. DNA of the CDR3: TGCAGCGTTGAGGGAGGACTAGCGGGAGCAGATACGCAGTATTTT.

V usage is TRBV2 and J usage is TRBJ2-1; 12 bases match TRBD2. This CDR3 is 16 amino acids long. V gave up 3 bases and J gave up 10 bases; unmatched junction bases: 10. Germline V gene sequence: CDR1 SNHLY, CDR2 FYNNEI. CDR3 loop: CASSDRGLAGLSEQFF. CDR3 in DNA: TGTGCCAGCAGTGATCGTGGACTAGCGGGGTTGAGCGAGCAGTTCTTC.

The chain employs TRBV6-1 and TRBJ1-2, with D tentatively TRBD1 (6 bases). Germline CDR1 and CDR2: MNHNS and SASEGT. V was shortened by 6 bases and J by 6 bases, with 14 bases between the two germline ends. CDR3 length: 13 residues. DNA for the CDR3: TGTGCCAGCAGCGCACAGGGCGGCGATGGCTACACCTTC. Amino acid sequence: CASSAQGGDGYTF.

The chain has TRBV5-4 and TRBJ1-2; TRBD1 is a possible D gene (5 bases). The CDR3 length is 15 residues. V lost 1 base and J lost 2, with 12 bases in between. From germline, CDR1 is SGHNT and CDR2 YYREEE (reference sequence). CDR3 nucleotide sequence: TGTGCCAGCAGCTTGAGGCAGGGAAGGAACTATGGCTACACCTTC. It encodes CASSLRQGRNYGYTF.

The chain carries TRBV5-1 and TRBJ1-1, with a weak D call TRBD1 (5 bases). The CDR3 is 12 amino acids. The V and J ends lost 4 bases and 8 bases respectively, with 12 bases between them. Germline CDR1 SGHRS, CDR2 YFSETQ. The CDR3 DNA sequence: TGCGCCAGCAGCGGGGGGACCACGGAAGCTTTCTTT. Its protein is CASSGGTTEAFF.

In DNA form, the CDR3 reads TGCGCCAGCAGCTTGCGCCTAGGCAGGGCGAAGGACTATGGCTACACCTTC. Translation: CASSLRLGRAKDYGYTF. The chain uses TRBV5-1 and TRBJ1-2; weak D call: TRBD1 (5 bases). Germline V gives CDR1 SGHRS, CDR2 YFSETQ. The CDR3 covers 17 residues. The V and J ends lost 1 base and 3 bases respectively, with 19 bases between them.

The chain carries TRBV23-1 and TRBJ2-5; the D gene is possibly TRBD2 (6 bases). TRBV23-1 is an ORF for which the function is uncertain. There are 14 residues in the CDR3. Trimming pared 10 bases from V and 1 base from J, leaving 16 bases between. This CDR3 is CATHCFGGQETQYF. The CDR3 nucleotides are TGCGCCACGCACTGTTTCGGGGGCCAAGAGACCCAGTACTTC.

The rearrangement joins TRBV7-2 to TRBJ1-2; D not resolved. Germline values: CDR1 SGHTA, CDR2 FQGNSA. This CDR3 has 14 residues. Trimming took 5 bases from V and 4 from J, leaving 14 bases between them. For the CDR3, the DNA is TGTGCCAGCAGCCCCGGGAGTTCCCCCTATGGCTACACCTTC. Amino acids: CASSPGSSPYGYTF.